This is a list of T cell receptor beta chains from one sample in a study of OX40 agonist ivuxolimab in advanced cancers. The repertoire was sequenced with immunoSEQ multiplex PCR; TCRdb's copy has only in-frame clones and lacks some. The data show over 100,000 clones, less than 95% seen once. The input for sequencing was CD4+ or CD8+ T cells sorted from blood, taken in a trial of the OX40 agonist ivuxolimab. Every receptor here comes from an adult with an advanced solid tumor such as melanoma, head and neck, liver or kidney cancer. Each CDR3 is given with its conserved first and last residue. The order of the fields is D gene, J gene, V gene, clone size, CDR3 DNA, CDR3 protein. D genes are given only for firm matches. Size is omitted from some rows. Given values are once, few, many or a class for expanded clones.

TRBD1 | TRBJ2-6 | TRBV16 | NA | TGTGCCAGCAGCCAGTTGGACAGGGTCTTCTCTGGGGCCAACGTCCTGACTTTC | CASSQLDRVFSGANVLTF
NA | TRBJ2-5 | TRBV21-1 | NA | TGTGCCGGTAGTAAAGAGACCCAGTACTTC | CAGSKETQYF
NA | TRBJ2-7 | TRBV6-5 | NA | TGTGCCAGCAGTCCCCCCGGGACGTACGAGCAGTACTTC | CASSPPGTYEQYF
NA | TRBJ1-4 | TRBV7-9 | NA | TGTGCCAGCAGCTACCAGGGGGAAAAACTGTTTTTT | CASSYQGEKLFF
NA | TRBJ2-1 | TRBV7-2 | NA | TGTGCCAGCAGCTTAGCTTTGACAGACAATGAGCAGTTCTTC | CASSLALTDNEQFF
NA | TRBJ2-6 | TRBV7-9 | NA | TGTGCCAGCAGCACGGACAGATCTGGGGCCAACGTCCTGACTTTC | CASSTDRSGANVLTF
NA | TRBJ1-4 | TRBV6-5 | NA | TGTGCCAGCAGTTACTCGACTGCTGCTGAAAAACTGTTTTTT | CASSYSTAAEKLFF
NA | TRBJ1-1 | TRBV5-1 | NA | TGCGCCAGCAGCTTGGATGGGGTACCGAACACTGAAGCTTTCTTT | CASSLDGVPNTEAFF
TRBD1 | TRBJ1-2 | TRBV30 | NA | TGTGCCTGGAGTGTAGGGAGACAGGGGGTGAATGGCTACACCTTC | CAWSVGRQGVNGYTF
TRBD2 | TRBJ2-2 | TRBV29-1 | NA | TGCAGCGTTCATGGACCGGGAGGGACCGGGGAGCTGTTTTTT | CSVHGPGGTGELFF
TRBD1 | TRBJ2-7 | TRBV30 | NA | TGTGCCTGGAGTGCCCTAACAGGGGGCTTCGGATACGAGCAGTACTTC | CAWSALTGGFGYEQYF
NA | TRBJ1-5 | TRBV6-6 | NA | TGTGCCAGCAGTTACCGGGACCGCCCATTGGAGCCCCAGCATTTT | CASSYRDRPLEPQHF
NA | TRBJ2-7 | TRBV29-1 | NA | TGCAGCGTGGGGGAGGACAGATACGAGCAGTACTTC | CSVGEDRYEQYF
NA | TRBJ2-2 | TRBV27 | NA | TGTGCCAGCAGGAATGTTGACACTTCGGGCACCGGGGAGCTGTTTTTT | CASRNVDTSGTGELFF
NA | TRBJ2-7 | TRBV12-5 | NA | TGTGCTAGTGGTTTTGATGACACGACCTACGAGCAGTACTTC | CASGFDDTTYEQYF
TRBD1 | TRBJ2-7 | TRBV27 | NA | TGTGCCAGCAGACCGGGACAGGGCGGGGAGCAGTACTTC | CASRPGQGGEQYF
TRBD2 | TRBJ2-1 | TRBV7-2 | NA | TGTGCCAGCAGCTTAGCGGGCGGGAGAAGGGATGAGCAGTTCTTC | CASSLAGGRRDEQFF
NA | TRBJ2-3 | TRBV30 | NA | TGTGCCTGGACCTTAACGGGAGCTAGCACAGATACGCAGTATTTT | CAWTLTGASTDTQYF
TRBD2 | TRBJ2-5 | TRBV5-1 | NA | TGCGCCAGCAGCTCCGGACTAGCGGGCGGGGAGACCCAGTACTTC | CASSSGLAGGETQYF
NA | TRBJ2-3 | TRBV5-4 | NA | TGTGCCAGCAGCTTGGTAACAGAAACAGATACGCAGTATTTT | CASSLVTETDTQYF
NA | TRBJ2-7 | TRBV4-1 | NA | TGCGCCAGCAGCCAAGTTGTAACAGGAACCTACGAGCAGTACTTC | CASSQVVTGTYEQYF
NA | TRBJ1-2 | TRBV19 | NA | TGTGCCAGTAGTATCGTCAGTCTTCGTCTATATGGCTACACCTTC | CASSIVSLRLYGYTF
NA | TRBJ2-5 | TRBV11-3 | NA | TGTGCCAGCAGCTTCCAAGGGGAGGAGACCCAGTACTTC | CASSFQGEETQYF
NA | TRBJ1-1 | TRBV19 | once | TGTGCCAGTACCTCCAGCGGGGCCGGCGGGGGTGAAGCTTTCTTT | CASTSSGAGGGEAFF
TRBD2 | TRBJ2-3 | TRBV14 | NA | TGTGCCAGCAGCCTCTTAGCGGGAGGAAGCACAGATACGCAGTATTTT | CASSLLAGGSTDTQYF
NA | TRBJ1-4 | TRBV28 | NA | TGTGCCAGCAGCCCCGAGGGTTTTAATGAAAAACTGTTTTTT | CASSPEGFNEKLFF
NA | TRBJ1-1 | TRBV7-2 | NA | TGTGCCAGCAGCCGAACAGGGATGAACACTGAAGCTTTCTTT | CASSRTGMNTEAFF
NA | TRBJ2-1 | TRBV6-5 | NA | TGTGCCAGCAGCCGACATGGCGATGAGCAGTTCTTC | CASSRHGDEQFF
TRBD1 | TRBJ1-2 | TRBV11-2 | NA | TGTGCCAGCAGCTTACTGGGGACAGGGGTGGCAGGTGGCTACACCTTC | CASSLLGTGVAGGYTF
TRBD2 | TRBJ2-1 | TRBV11-2 | NA | TGTGCCAGCAGCTTAGAGATATCGGGACTAGCGGGAGTTCTCTACAATGAGCAGTTCTTC | CASSLEISGLAGVLYNEQFF
TRBD1 | TRBJ2-3 | TRBV6-6 | NA | TGTGCCAGCAGCCCAGGACAGGGGTCGGATACGCAGTATTTT | CASSPGQGSDTQYF
NA | TRBJ1-3 | TRBV18 | NA | TGTGCCAGCTCACCAAAGACCTTCTCCGGAAACACCATATATTTT | CASSPKTFSGNTIYF
NA | TRBJ1-1 | TRBV5-1 | NA | TGCGCCAGCAAAACCCAAACCGGCACTGAAGCTTTCTTT | CASKTQTGTEAFF
NA | TRBJ1-1 | TRBV6-6 | NA | TGTGCCAGCAGTTACGGAGGGGCCGAGATAGCTGAAGCTTTCTTT | CASSYGGAEIAEAFF
TRBD1 | TRBJ1-3 | TRBV5-4 | NA | TGTGCCAGCAGCTTAGGGACAGATAGATACGGGACCGGAAACACCATATATTTT | CASSLGTDRYGTGNTIYF
NA | TRBJ2-1 | TRBV28 | NA | TGTGCCAGCATAAGCTCCTACAATGAGCAGTTCTTC | CASISSYNEQFF
NA | TRBJ2-2 | TRBV19 | NA | TGTGCCAGTAGTATAGGGGGCAGCGGGGAGCTGTTTTTT | CASSIGGSGELFF
TRBD2 | TRBJ2-7 | TRBV30 | few | TGTGCCTGGAGTAGCGGCGGGAGCTCCTACGAGCAGTACTTC | CAWSSGGSSYEQYF
NA | TRBJ2-3 | TRBV5-8 | NA | TGTGCCAGCAGCTTTATAGGGGATACGCAGTATTTT | CASSFIGDTQYF
NA | TRBJ2-1 | TRBV7-8 | NA | TGTGCCAGCAGCTCTGGCGTGCAGTTCTTC | CASSSGVQFF
TRBD1 | TRBJ2-7 | TRBV5-8 | NA | TGTGCCAGCAGCTTGGACAGGGGGCCGTACGAGCAGTACTTC | CASSLDRGPYEQYF
NA | TRBJ1-1 | TRBV2 | once | TGTGCCAGCAGTGAGCGGGGGCTTTTTGGCACTGAAGCTTTCTTT | CASSERGLFGTEAFF
TRBD1 | TRBJ1-1 | TRBV7-2 | NA | TGTGCCAGCAGCCGACAGGGGGCAGGGCAGGCGAACACTGAAGCTTTCTTT | CASSRQGAGQANTEAFF
NA | TRBJ2-7 | TRBV11-3 | NA | TGTGCCAGCAGCTTAGGCAGGGTCTCCGAGCAGTACTTC | CASSLGRVSEQYF
NA | TRBJ2-3 | TRBV11-3 | NA | TGTGCCAGCAGCTCCCGGAGGGGGGCAGATACGCAGTATTTT | CASSSRRGADTQYF
NA | TRBJ1-1 | TRBV4-2 | NA | TGTGCCAGCAGCCGGGAAGGGGACGGGGCTGAAGCTTTCTTT | CASSREGDGAEAFF
TRBD2 | TRBJ2-5 | TRBV4-1 | once | TGCGCCAGCAGCCCCGGGACTAGGAGGGAGCAGTACTTC | CASSPGTRREQYF
NA | TRBJ1-2 | TRBV20-1 | NA | TGCAGTGTGTCCAGGGCCTTTGGCTACACCTTC | CSVSRAFGYTF
NA | TRBJ2-5 | TRBV5-4 | NA | TGTGCCAGCAGCTTGGGGGGACCGGGGGAGACCCAGTACTTC | CASSLGGPGETQYF
NA | TRBJ1-1 | TRBV27 | NA | TGTGCCAGCCGCGACAGACGAGCCTTGAACACTGAAGCTTTCTTT | CASRDRRALNTEAFF
NA | TRBJ1-5 | TRBV5-5 | NA | TGTGCCAGCAGGTTGCAAGGGGCCGGCAATCAGCCCCAGCATTTT | CASRLQGAGNQPQHF
NA | TRBJ1-4 | TRBV4-2 | NA | TGTGCCAGCAGCTCAGGGGCCCCCCTAATGGGGGAAAAACTGTTTTTT | CASSSGAPLMGEKLFF
NA | TRBJ2-6 | TRBV28 | NA | TGTGCCAGCAGTTCCACCTGGCGGTTCTCTGGGGCCAACGTCCTGACTTTC | CASSSTWRFSGANVLTF